The 29 T cell receptor beta chains presented below share a single source sample, sequenced in a study of blood T cells in healthy people across ages. The authors ran a second PCR of roughly 6 to 12 cycles using a sample-barcoded 5' primer and a J-beta primer mix. TCRdb fed the 5' RACE reads into MiXCR, producing one record per CDR3 protein. The sample shows roughly 1,700,000 distinct CDR3 sequences, about 28% of them seen only once. Sequenced: blood. The receptors were sampled from a woman in her 30s in good health.

The CDR3 sequence: CASSQDWVNTEAFF. Written as DNA, the CDR3 is TGCGCCAGCAGCCAAGATTGGGTGAACACTGAAGCTTTCTTT. The chain couples TRBV4-1 to TRBJ1-1; no clear D gene. V lost 0 bases and J lost 0, with 5 bases in between. The germline V gene encodes CDR1 MGHRA and CDR2 YSYEKL. The CDR3 spans 14 residues.

The chain links TRBV9 to TRBJ2-7, with D possibly matching TRBD1 (5 bases). The germline gives CDR1 SGDLS, CDR2 YYNGEE. Trimming cost V 0 bases and J 2 bases, with 9 bases left between them. The CDR3 runs 14 residues. The CDR3 bases are TGTGCCAGCAGCGTAGATCAGGGTACCTACGAGCAGTACTTC. Translating gives CASSVDQGTYEQYF.

The chain joins TRBV7-2 to TRBJ2-3, with D perhaps matching TRBD2 (6 bases). Trimming stripped 1 base from V and 2 bases from J, with 13 bases between. The V gene's germline CDR1 is SGHTA and CDR2 FQGNSA. CDR3 size: 16 residues. The CDR3 here is CASSLGGDFSTDTQYF. In DNA, the CDR3 is TGTGCCAGCAGCTTAGGCGGGGACTTCTCCACAGATACGCAGTATTTT.

This clonotype was seen repeatedly, ten times or more. The chain is built from TRBV2 and TRBJ2-1; 11 bases fit TRBD2. Unmatched junction bases numbered 6, after V lost 5 bases and J lost 9 bases. The CDR3 spans 14 residues. From germline, CDR1 is SNHLY and CDR2 FYNNEI. The CDR3 nucleotides are TGTGCCAGCAGTTTAGCGGGGGGGCTGGGTGAGCAGTTCTTC. Its protein product is CASSLAGGLGEQFF.

The chain joins TRBV30 to TRBJ1-5; D perhaps matches TRBD1 (5 bases). The CDR3 runs to 13 residues. Germline V lookup: CDR1 GTSNPN, CDR2 SVGIG (reference sequence). V was shortened by 1 base and J by 7 bases, with 11 bases between the two germline ends. The CDR3 DNA sequence: TGTGCCTGGAGTGGGGGGGTTCAACAGCCCCAGCATTTT. It translates to CAWSGGVQQPQHF.

The gene calls are TRBV2 and TRBJ2-7; no definite D call. The V end was cut by 8 bases, the J end by 7 bases, with 21 bases between. The length of the CDR3 is 14 residues. Germline V gene sequence: CDR1 SNHLY, CDR2 FYNNEI. Here the CDR3 DNA reads TGTGCCAGCGGTAAAGCCCTTTGGGTAGGTGAGCAGTACTTC. Translated, it gives CASGKALWVGEQYF. Together with reference TRBV2 and TRBJ2-7, the CDR3 gives the full variable domain: EPEVTQTPSHQVTQMGQEVILRCVPISNHLYFYWYRQILGQKVEFLVSFYNNEISEKSEIFDDQFSVERPDGSNFTLKIRSTKLEDSAMYFCASGKALWVGEQYFGPGTRLTVT.

As to this clonotype: Since a much larger clone is just one base distant, this may be a read error. The chain combines TRBV20-1 with TRBJ2-1, with no clear D. V gave up 5 bases and J gave up 5 bases, with 13 bases separating them. The CDR3 covers 13 residues. Germline CDR1 is DFQATT and CDR2 is SNEGSKA (reference sequence). Here the CDR3 DNA reads TGCAGTGCTCCAAAGACTGGGCACAATGAGCAGTTCTTC. Its translation is CSAPKTGHNEQFF.

For this clonotype: With a much larger clone just one base away, this may be a read error. V gene TRBV12-3 or TRBV12-4 combines with J gene TRBJ2-1; D is possibly TRBD1 (5 bases). The CDR3 extends over 14 amino acids. Trimming removed 6 bases at V and 4 bases at J, with 13 bases between. The CDR3 protein is CASRFRDMYNEQFF. The CDR3 DNA is TGTGCCAGCAGGTTCAGGGATATGTACAATGAGCAGTTCTTC.

Comment on this clonotype: A single base separates this from a much larger clone, so it may be a read error. This sequence joins TRBV20-1 and TRBJ2-4; 7 bases match TRBD1. V lost 3 bases and J lost 13; bases outside the gene matches: 15. The CDR3 length is 14 residues. Looked up from germline, CDR1 is DFQATT and CDR2 is SNEGSKA (reference sequence). The CDR3 nucleotides read TGCAGTGCTAGGACAGGGACGGCGGCCAATGAGCAGTACTTC. Encoded protein: CSARTGTAANEQYF.

The rearrangement joins TRBV7-9 to TRBJ2-1; D is perhaps TRBD2 (6 bases). The V gene lost 1 base and the J gene lost 8 bases, with 18 bases spanning the gap. The CDR3 loop spans 16 amino acids. The germline V gene has CDR1 SEHNR and CDR2 FQNEAQ (reference sequence). The CDR3 loop is CASSLDRAGRCHEQFF. The CDR3 bases are TGTGCCAGCAGCTTAGATAGGGCGGGGCGCTGCCATGAGCAGTTCTTC.

The CDR3 nucleotides are TGTGCCAGCAGTTACAACCCCGATTTTCAGAGCGGGGGGCAAAGCGTGAAGACCCAGTTCTTC. It yields the protein CASSYNPDFQSGGQSVKTQFF. The chain has TRBV6-5 and TRBJ2-1; TRBD2 agrees at 9 bases. Germline lookup yields CDR1 MNHEY and CDR2 SVGAGI. The CDR3 consists of 21 residues. The V segment lost 2 bases and the J segment 13 bases; nucleotides outside the gene matches: 30.

V and J are TRBV2 and TRBJ2-1; D is tentatively TRBD1 or TRBD2 (6 bases each). Germline CDR1 SNHLY, CDR2 FYNNEI. CDR3 length: 16 amino acids. Trimming took 5 bases from V and 6 from J, leaving 20 bases between them. The CDR3 sequence is CASSTPQGGSSNEQFF. CDR3 nucleotide sequence: TGTGCCAGCAGTACACCCCAAGGGGGGTCCAGCAATGAGCAGTTCTTC.

The chain uses TRBV11-2 and TRBJ2-6; no clear D. Trimming pared 4 bases from V and 3 bases from J, leaving 10 bases between. The CDR3 is made up of 15 amino acids. Germline CDR1 reads SGHAT; CDR2 reads FQNNGV. CDR3 region: CASSSTRYGANVLTF. CDR3 coding DNA: TGTGCCAGCAGCTCGACTCGGTATGGGGCCAACGTCCTGACTTTC.

With respect to this clonotype: A much larger clone differs by one base, so this may be a read error. The genes are TRBV5-1 and TRBJ2-7; no reliable D call. This CDR3 is 14 amino acids long. CDR1 SGHRS and CDR2 YFSETQ come from the germline V gene. V lost 4 bases and J lost 7, with 18 bases in between. The CDR3 loop reads CASSPRSSGDEQYF. CDR3 nucleotides: TGCGCCAGCAGCCCTAGGTCCTCTGGGGATGAGCAGTACTTC.

This clonotype was observed a handful of times. The CDR3, as DNA: TGTGCCAGCAGCTTACTTATGGGCCTAGCGGGAACAAACACCGGGGAGCTGTTTTTT. This codes for CASSLLMGLAGTNTGELFF. V usage is TRBV7-9 and J usage is TRBJ2-2, with 9 positions matching TRBD2. Trimming at V came to 2 bases and at J to 2 bases, leaving 12 bases not matched to a gene. This CDR3 has 19 amino acids. Germline lookup yields CDR1 SEHNR and CDR2 FQNEAQ (reference sequence).

This rearrangement joins TRBV4-2 to TRBJ2-1, with TRBD2 matching 8 bases. The V gene end was trimmed by 4 bases and the J gene end by 3 bases; junction bases not matched to a gene: 8. The CDR3 spans 16 residues. Germline CDR1 reads LGHNA; CDR2 reads YNFKEQ. The CDR3 loop is CASSPRGEHLYNEQFF. For the CDR3, the DNA is TGTGCCAGCAGCCCGCGGGGGGAGCACCTCTACAATGAGCAGTTCTTC.

The rearrangement links TRBV5-1 to TRBJ1-1; D is perhaps TRBD1 (5 bases). Trimming left V 0 bases short and J 3 bases short, with 9 bases between. The CDR3 is 14 residues long. Germline V gene lookup returns CDR1 SGHRS and CDR2 YFSETQ. The CDR3 nucleotides are TGCGCCAGCAGCTTGGTTGGGGGTCACACTGAAGCTTTCTTT. Its translation: CASSLVGGHTEAFF.

V usage is TRBV9 and J usage is TRBJ2-7, with unresolved D. Trimming took off 3 bases at V and 0 bases at J, with 13 bases between the two ends. The length of the CDR3 is 15 residues. CDR1 SGDLS and CDR2 YYNGEE come from the germline V gene. The CDR3 nucleotides are TGTGCCAGCAGCGCAGTCCCGGATCACTCCTACGAGCAGTACTTC. As protein: CASSAVPDHSYEQYF.

This chain links TRBV5-1 with TRBJ2-5, with 8 bases identical to TRBD2. The V segment lost 4 bases and the J segment 2 bases; nucleotides outside the gene matches: 7. The CDR3 is 15 amino acids. Germline V gene sequence: CDR1 SGHRS, CDR2 YFSETQ. In nucleotides, the CDR3 is TGCGCCAGCAGCGGCGGTGCTAGCGGGCAAGAGACCCAGTACTTC. This sequence encodes CASSGGASGQETQYF.

To note about this clonotype: A much more abundant neighbour one base away suggests this may be a read error. This rearrangement joins TRBV12-3 or TRBV12-4 to TRBJ2-3; 7 bases are shared with TRBD1. This CDR3 has 14 amino acids. CDR3 bases: TGTGCCAGCAGTCCGGGACAGCGCACAGATACGGAGTATTTT. This sequence encodes CASSPGQRTDTEYF.

In its sample, this clonotype was seen many times. J is TRBJ1-5 and V is TRBV6-6; D uncertain. V dropped 6 bases and J dropped 12 bases, with 18 bases sitting between them. Germline CDR1 is MNHNY and CDR2 is SVGAGI (reference sequence). This CDR3 is 13 amino acids long. CDR3 DNA sequence: TGTGCCAGCAGGCAGGAGGCAGTTTTGGTCCAGCATTTT. Amino acids: CASRQEAVLVQHF.

The rearrangement uses TRBV15 and TRBJ1-6; perhaps TRBD1 as D (5 bases). The germline V and J ends were trimmed by 4 bases and 10 bases, with 14 bases remaining between them. The CDR3 spans 14 residues. The germline V gene has CDR1 LNHNV and CDR2 YYDKDF (reference sequence). CDR3: CATSNRGGDSPLHF. In nucleotides, the CDR3 is TGTGCCACCAGCAACCGGGGGGGGGACTCACCCCTCCACTTT.

The chain uses TRBV28 and TRBJ1-2, with D maybe TRBD1 (6 bases). The CDR3 is made up of 16 amino acids. V was pared by 2 bases and J by 3 bases, with 16 bases between. Germline CDR1 is MDHEN and CDR2 is SYDVKM. DNA of the CDR3: TGTGCCAGCAGTTTACTGACAGGCGTGGAGGACTATGGCTACACCTTC. It is translated as CASSLLTGVEDYGYTF.

The chain links TRBV11-2 to TRBJ2-1; D is perhaps TRBD2 (6 bases). This CDR3 spans 14 amino acids. CDR1 is SGHAT and CDR2 is FQNNGV in the germline V gene. The germline V and J ends were trimmed by 5 bases and 9 bases, with 17 bases remaining between them. The CDR3 DNA follows: TGTGCCAGCAGCGCGGGACTCCTCCGGAGTGAGCAGTTCTTC. Residues: CASSAGLLRSEQFF. Using reference TRBV11-2 and TRBJ2-1 for the parts outside the CDR3, the full variable domain is EAGVAQSPRYKIIEKRQSVAFWCNPISGHATLYWYQQILGQGPKLLIQFQNNGVVDDSQLPKDRFSAERLKGVDSTLKIQPAKLEDSAVYLCASSAGLLRSEQFFGPGTRLTVL.

This clonotype was detected a few times. The CDR3 bases are TGTGCCAGCAGCTATTCCCGGTCCCCTTTCGTTGAGCAGTACTTC. It is translated as CASSYSRSPFVEQYF. The chain carries TRBV14 and TRBJ2-4; no clear D. Germline lookup yields CDR1 SGHDN and CDR2 FVKESK. This CDR3 has 15 amino acids. The V end lost 5 bases, the J end lost 13 bases, and 24 bases lay between the germline ends.

The chain recombines TRBV20-1 with TRBJ1-1; D might be TRBD1 (6 bases). The CDR3 is 16 residues long. Trimming left V 0 bases short and J 4 bases short, with 18 bases between. CDR1 is DFQATT and CDR2 is SNEGSKA in the germline V gene (reference sequence). In nucleotides, the CDR3 is TGCAGTGCTAGAGATCGCAGAGGGGGGGGCGGCACTGAAGCTTTCTTT. Amino acids: CSARDRRGGGGTEAFF.

This clonotype appeared many times. The V and J genes are TRBV7-2 and TRBJ2-7, with 8 positions matching TRBD1. This CDR3 is 17 amino acids long. V shed 2 bases and J 6 bases; nucleotides not matched to a gene: 15. Germline loops: CDR1 SGHTA, CDR2 FQGNSA. The CDR3 loop reads CASSLMSAGTGFGEQYF. In DNA form, the CDR3 reads TGTGCCAGCAGCTTAATGTCTGCCGGGACAGGCTTTGGCGAGCAGTACTTC.

In this sample, this clonotype turned up a few times. This chain joins TRBV7-8 and TRBJ2-7; 9 bases align to TRBD2. With V trimmed by 5 bases and J by 2 bases, 10 bases remained unmatched. The CDR3 length is 16 residues. Per the germline V gene, CDR1 is SGHVS and CDR2 is FQNEAQ. The CDR3 nucleotides are TGTGCCAGCAGCCAAAGTCGGCGGGAGGGCCCCTACGAGCAGTACTTC. Translating gives CASSQSRREGPYEQYF.

The V and J genes are TRBV5-5 and TRBJ1-6; D is perhaps TRBD1 (6 bases). Per the germline V gene, CDR1 is SGHKS and CDR2 is YYEKEE (reference sequence). The ends were cut back, 2 bases at V and 8 bases at J, with 17 bases in the middle. CDR3 size: 16 residues. CDR3 DNA: TGTGCCAGCAGCTTTTGGGTCTACCGACAGGATTCACCCCTCCACTTT. Encoded protein: CASSFWVYRQDSPLHF. The full variable domain, rest sourced from reference TRBV5-5 and TRBJ1-6, is DAGVTQSPTHLIKTRGQQVTLRCSPISGHKSVSWYQQVLGQGPQFIFQYYEKEERGRGNFPDRFSARQFPNYSSELNVNALLLGDSALYLCASSFWVYRQDSPLHFGNGTRLTVT.